Listed here are 3 T cell receptor beta chains from one sample, sequenced in a study of blood T cell repertoires in COVID-19. The table came from immunoSEQ multiplex PCR; TCRdb's copy has only in-frame clones and leaves some out. The sample consists of 470,000 or so clones, around 89% of them appearing once. Sequenced material: peripheral blood. The receptors stem from a woman between 25 and 40 years old with acute or convalescent COVID-19.

Only one count was recorded for this clone. The chain is built from TRBV24-1 and TRBJ2-6; D may be TRBD2 (5 bases). Trimming removed 4 bases from V and 4 bases from J, with 10 bases in between. Germline CDR1 is KGHDR and CDR2 is SFDVKD. The CDR3 runs to 15 residues. CDR3: CATSEAGRGANVLTF. CDR3 bases: TGTGCCACCAGTGAGGCTGGGAGAGGGGCCAACGTCCTGACTTTC.

The rearrangement joins TRBV24-1 to TRBJ2-5; a weak D match, TRBD1 (5 bases). The V and J ends lost 4 bases and 1 base respectively, with 12 bases between them. Germline V gene data show CDR1 as KGHDR and CDR2 as SFDVKD. This CDR3 contains 15 residues. Here the CDR3 DNA reads TGTGCCACCAGTGACCCCCCAGGGTCCCAAGAGACCCAGTACTTC. Amino acid sequence: CATSDPPGSQETQYF.

The gene calls are TRBV15 and TRBJ1-2; D remains ambiguous. Trimming shortened V by 2 bases and J by 0 bases, and 13 bases separated the two germline ends. This CDR3 spans 16 amino acids. The germline V gene encodes CDR1 LNHNV and CDR2 YYDKDF (reference sequence). CDR3 coding DNA: TGTGCCACCAGCAGATCGATGACACCTTCTAACTATGGCTACACCTTC. Its translation: CATSRSMTPSNYGYTF.